The 21 T cell receptor beta chains in this list originate from one sample, sequenced in a study of chemoradiotherapy in HPV16-positive cancers. Profiling relied on immunoSEQ multiplex PCR, and the TCRdb table lists in-frame clones only, not all of them. Among approximately 32,000 clones listed, 80% to 90% were seen once. Specimen: blood, collected from a patient who underwent chemoradiotherapy. These receptors all come from a human donor with HPV-associated anogenital cancer.

V usage is TRBV7-2 and J usage is TRBJ2-3; D assignment may be TRBD1 or TRBD2 (5 bases each). Germline values: CDR1 SGHTA, CDR2 FQGNSA. This CDR3 comprises 15 residues. Trimming removed 5 bases at V and 1 base at J, with 13 bases between. DNA for the CDR3: TGTGCCAGCAGCGCCTCGGGACGGGGCACAGATACGCAGTATTTT. This codes for CASSASGRGTDTQYF.

The chain employs TRBV10-2 and TRBJ2-6; tentatively, D is TRBD2 (6 bases). Trimming took off 4 bases at V and 2 bases at J, with 15 bases between the two ends. Germline loops: CDR1 WSHSY, CDR2 SAAADI. CDR3 length equals 17 residues. The CDR3 nucleotides read TGCGCCAGCAGTGGCGGGACCGCTGGACCTGGGGCCAACGTCCTGACTTTC. Translating gives CASSGGTAGPGANVLTF.

This chain's CDR3 is CASSLAGLPSGNTIYF. The CDR3 DNA reads TGTGCCAGCAGTTTAGCGGGGCTACCCTCTGGAAACACCATATATTTT. The chain recombines TRBV27 with TRBJ1-3; D is possibly TRBD1 (5 bases). The CDR3 loop spans 16 amino acids. V was clipped by 2 bases and J by 0 bases, with 11 bases between them. Germline V lookup: CDR1 MNHEY, CDR2 SMNVEV (reference sequence).

The rearrangement links TRBV6-5 to TRBJ1-1, with a tentative D call TRBD1 (6 bases). Per germline, CDR1 MNHEY and CDR2 SVGAGI. V was clipped by 5 bases and J by 9 bases, with 19 bases between them. This CDR3 spans 14 amino acids. CDR3: CASSEPGFGTQAFF. The CDR3 nucleotides read TGTGCCAGCAGTGAACCCGGCTTTGGGACACAAGCTTTCTTT.

J is TRBJ2-3 and V is TRBV29-1, with D unclear. The germline V gene has CDR1 SQVTM and CDR2 ANQGSEA. Between the trimmed V and J ends, which lost 7 bases and 8 bases, there was a span of 10 bases. This CDR3 region has 10 residues. CDR3: CSASEGTQYF. CDR3 in DNA: TGCAGCGCCTCAGAAGGTACGCAGTATTTT.

The chain combines TRBV7-4 with TRBJ2-1; D ambiguous. V was shortened by 4 bases and J by 3 bases, with 10 bases between the two germline ends. Germline loops: CDR1 SGHVT, CDR2 SQSDAQ. CDR3 length equals 14 residues. The CDR3 is CASSSNWDYNEQFF. CDR3 coding DNA: TGTGCCAGCAGCTCGAATTGGGACTACAATGAGCAGTTCTTC.

Regarding this clone: The same CDR3 is also encoded by other DNA sequences in this sample. The chain combines TRBV2 with TRBJ2-5; D unresolved. Germline-derived CDR1 and CDR2 are SNHLY and FYNNEI. V lost 2 bases, J lost 4 bases, and 14 bases lay in between. The CDR3 is 15 residues long. CDR3 nucleotide sequence: TGTGCCAGCAGTGAACCTCCCAGTTCAAGAGAGACCCAGTACTTC. Translating gives CASSEPPSSRETQYF.

The rearrangement uses TRBV19 and TRBJ2-6; TRBD1 matches 10 bases. Germline lookup yields CDR1 LNHDA and CDR2 SQIVND (reference sequence). The CDR3 sequence is 15 residues long. V trimming: 5 bases; J trimming: 4 bases; junction bases outside the gene matches: 2. The CDR3 DNA is TGTGCCAGTAGTGACAGGGGGCGAGGGGCCAACGTCCTGACTTTC. This gives the protein CASSDRGRGANVLTF.

The chain links TRBV6-4 to TRBJ1-2, with 7 bases identical to TRBD1. Germline V gene data show CDR1 as MRHNA and CDR2 as SNTAGT. J was trimmed by 2 bases and V by 6 bases; bases with no gene match: 18. The CDR3 has 18 amino acids. As DNA, the CDR3 is TGTGCCAGCAGGCCAACCGGGACAGATTTCGATTTAAACTATGGCTACACCTTC. Its protein product is CASRPTGTDFDLNYGYTF.

This clone was observed a handful of times. This rearrangement joins TRBV19 to TRBJ1-5; D is uncertain. The CDR3 is made up of 15 amino acids. Trimming removed 9 bases at V and 6 bases at J, with 21 bases between. The germline V gene has CDR1 LNHDA and CDR2 SQIVND (reference sequence). The CDR3 is CASRERAAGAQPQHF. In nucleotides, the CDR3 is TGTGCCAGCAGAGAGAGGGCTGCGGGTGCTCAGCCCCAGCATTTT.

This chain connects TRBV7-8 to TRBJ1-6; tentatively, D is TRBD1 (5 bases). This CDR3 comprises 14 residues. CDR1 is SGHVS and CDR2 is FQNEAQ in the germline V gene. Trimming took off 2 bases at V and 13 bases at J, with 15 bases between the two ends. The CDR3 reads CASSLFLEGIPLHF. DNA of the CDR3: TGTGCCAGCAGCTTATTCTTGGAGGGGATCCCCCTCCACTTT.

The chain joins TRBV5-1 to TRBJ2-1; D is perhaps TRBD2 (5 bases). This CDR3 has 16 residues. CDR1 SGHRS and CDR2 YFSETQ come from the germline V gene. V lost 0 bases to trimming and J lost 6 bases, with 16 bases between them. The CDR3 coding sequence is TGCGCCAGCAGCTTGGATTTCTCCGTTCGGGGCAATGAGCAGTTCTTC. It codes for CASSLDFSVRGNEQFF.

The chain links TRBV18 to TRBJ2-7; the D is unclear. V lost 5 bases and J 3 bases, leaving 5 bases between the germline ends. The CDR3 runs 11 residues. Per the germline V gene, CDR1 is KGHSH and CDR2 is LQKENI. This CDR3 is CASSSNYEQYF. CDR3 nucleotide sequence: TGTGCCAGCTCATCGAACTACGAGCAGTACTTC.

The chain has TRBV29-1 and TRBJ1-2; D call uncertain. The V gene's germline CDR1 is SQVTM and CDR2 ANQGSEA. The length of the CDR3 is 12 residues. Trimming shortened V by 7 bases and J by 5 bases, and 14 bases separated the two germline ends. CDR3 in amino acids: CSAEGGAYGYTF. CDR3 DNA sequence: TGCAGCGCTGAGGGCGGAGCTTATGGCTACACCTTC. Supplemented by reference TRBV29-1 and TRBJ1-2, the full variable domain reads SAVISQKPSRDICQRGTSLTIQCQVDSQVTMMFWYRQQPGQSLTLIATANQGSEATYESGFVIDKFPISRPNLTFSTLTVSNMSPEDSSIYLCSAEGGAYGYTFGSGTRLTVV.

The rearrangement links TRBV7-9 to TRBJ2-7, with TRBD2 as a possible D gene (6 bases). The CDR3 sequence is 14 residues long. With 5 bases removed from V and 6 bases from J, the gap between germline ends came to 17 bases. Germline loops: CDR1 SEHNR, CDR2 FQNEAQ (reference sequence). CDR3 loop: CASSNGLEGSEQYF. The CDR3 DNA reads as TGTGCCAGCAGCAACGGGCTGGAGGGAAGCGAGCAGTACTTC.

The genes are TRBV2 and TRBJ2-6, with D possibly TRBD1 on 7 matching bases. Trimming pared 7 bases from V and 0 bases from J, leaving 19 bases between. The CDR3 spans 18 residues. The V gene's germline CDR1 is SNHLY and CDR2 FYNNEI. CDR3 in DNA: TGTGCCAGCACGGCGGGACAGCTCATGACCTCTGGGGCCAACGTCCTGACTTTC. Its protein product is CASTAGQLMTSGANVLTF. The entire variable domain, with the rest obtained from reference TRBV2 and TRBJ2-6, is as follows: EPEVTQTPSHQVTQMGQEVILRCVPISNHLYFYWYRQILGQKVEFLVSFYNNEISEKSEIFDDQFSVERPDGSNFTLKIRSTKLEDSAMYFCASTAGQLMTSGANVLTFGAGSRLTVL.

The chain uses TRBV11-3 and TRBJ2-3; 9 bases are shared with TRBD2. The CDR3 is made up of 14 amino acids. V was clipped by 5 bases and J by 3 bases; unmatched bases: 3. CDR1 and CDR2 from the germline V gene are SGHNT and YENEEA. For the CDR3, the DNA is TGTGCCAGCAGCCGCGGGGGGGTAACAGATACGCAGTATTTT. Amino acid sequence: CASSRGGVTDTQYF.

V and J are TRBV4-1 and TRBJ2-7, with TRBD2 matching over 7 bases. The CDR3 is 17 amino acids. Germline V gene lookup returns CDR1 MGHRA and CDR2 YSYEKL. V shed 0 bases, J shed 5 bases, and the junction held 13 bases outside the gene matches. The CDR3 region has the DNA TGCGCCAGCAGCCAAGATCCTTTGGGGAGGGGCAGCGACGAGCAGTACTTC. As protein: CASSQDPLGRGSDEQYF.

The chain is built from TRBV15 and TRBJ1-2; D gene unclear. This CDR3 spans 13 amino acids. Germline CDR1 reads LNHNV; CDR2 reads YYDKDF (reference sequence). Trimming removed 0 bases at V and 5 bases at J, with 7 bases between. CDR3: CATSREPRYGYTF. The CDR3 region has the DNA TGTGCCACCAGCAGAGAGCCGCGATATGGCTACACCTTC.

This sequence joins TRBV27 and TRBJ2-7; TRBD2 aligns across 10 bases. Trimming at V came to 2 bases and at J to 6 bases, leaving 19 bases not matched to a gene. The CDR3 is 19 residues long. CDR1 is MNHEY, CDR2 SMNVEV, per germline (reference sequence). The DNA of the CDR3 is TGTGCCAGCAGTTTAAAGGAGGGGAGCGGGAGGGCGAGACTCAGCGAGCAGTACTTC. Protein sequence: CASSLKEGSGRARLSEQYF.

The V gene is TRBV5-4, the J gene TRBJ1-1; D gene ambiguous. Germline V lookup: CDR1 SGHNT, CDR2 YYREEE (reference sequence). The CDR3 extends over 16 amino acids. Trimming left V 2 bases short and J 4 bases short, with 18 bases between. CDR3: CASSFTPPQWGTEAFF. As DNA, the CDR3 is TGTGCCAGCAGCTTTACCCCTCCTCAGTGGGGCACTGAAGCTTTCTTT.